This is a list of T cell receptor beta chains from one sample in a study of T cell changes during pregnancy in multiple sclerosis. The table came from immunoSEQ multiplex PCR; TCRdb's copy has only in-frame clones and leaves some out. This table holds about 53,000 clones, more than 90% found once. The sample consisted of CD8+ T cells from peripheral blood mononuclear cells, taken before pregnancy. The receptor set was obtained from a female donor with multiple sclerosis, enrolled in a pregnancy study. Both conserved end residues are part of each CDR3. Each record gives: clone size, D gene, J gene, V gene, CDR3 protein, CDR3 DNA. The D gene is left open where the match is weak. The size field is filled for only some rows; it gives once, few, many or a size class.

-	TRBD1	TRBJ1-4	TRBV2	CASSEGRQGGATNEKLFF	TGTGCCAGCAGTGAGGGGAGACAGGGAGGAGCAACTAATGAAAAACTGTTTTTT
-	-	TRBJ1-3	TRBV7-8	CASSLSGLAPGNTIYF	TGTGCCAGCAGCTTATCAGGACTTGCCCCTGGAAACACCATATATTTT
-	TRBD1	TRBJ2-3	TRBV7-6	CASSLGTGTGGDTQYF	TGTGCCAGCAGCTTGGGGACCGGGACAGGGGGCGATACGCAGTATTTT
-	TRBD2	TRBJ2-2	TRBV5-6	CASSTLLAGGWTGELFF	TGTGCCAGCAGCACGCTCCTAGCGGGGGGTTGGACCGGGGAGCTGTTTTTT
-	-	TRBJ1-1	TRBV14	CASSQGEGYTEAFF	TGTGCCAGCAGCCAGGGGGAGGGATACACTGAAGCTTTCTTT
-	TRBD1	TRBJ2-7	TRBV30	CAWEQGSYEQYF	TGTGCCTGGGAACAGGGGTCCTACGAGCAGTACTTC
few	-	TRBJ1-1	TRBV7-9	CASSSTGRTEAFF	TGTGCCAGCAGCTCCACAGGGAGAACTGAAGCTTTCTTT
-	TRBD2	TRBJ2-5	TRBV6-1	CASSEVAGAQETQYF	TGTGCCAGCAGTGAAGTAGCGGGGGCCCAAGAGACCCAGTACTTC
-	TRBD1	TRBJ1-1	TRBV7-6	CASSPRQGTNTEAFF	TGTGCCAGCAGCCCGCGACAGGGAACGAACACTGAAGCTTTCTTT
-	-	TRBJ2-1	TRBV27	CASSQKTSVDEQFF	TGTGCCAGCAGTCAGAAGACTAGTGTGGATGAGCAGTTCTTC
-	TRBD1	TRBJ1-5	TRBV23-1	CASSQQDRGEPQHF	TGCGCCAGCAGTCAACAGGACAGGGGCGAGCCCCAGCATTTT
few	-	TRBJ1-1	TRBV4-1	CASSQAGQNTEAFF	TGCGCCAGCAGCCAGGCCGGACAGAACACTGAAGCTTTCTTT
-	-	TRBJ2-5	TRBV14	CASSHIRYQETQYF	TGTGCCAGCAGCCATATCAGATACCAAGAGACCCAGTACTTC
-	TRBD1	TRBJ2-2	TRBV4-1	CASSQDSGQGPSGELFF	TGCGCCAGCAGCCAAGATTCAGGACAGGGTCCCTCCGGGGAGCTGTTTTTT
-	TRBD1	TRBJ1-6	TRBV7-2	CASSLLTGTGNSPLHF	TGTGCCAGCAGCTTACTGACAGGGACAGGAAATTCACCCCTCCACTTT
-	TRBD1	TRBJ1-1	TRBV7-6	CASSLITGAGGNTEAFF	TGTGCCAGCAGCTTAATAACAGGGGCGGGTGGGAACACTGAAGCTTTCTTT
-	-	TRBJ1-5	TRBV6-5	CASSYNARGDQPQHF	TGTGCCAGCAGTTACAATGCCAGGGGTGACCAGCCCCAGCATTTT
-	TRBD1	TRBJ1-1	TRBV27	CASSPGTGVYRAFF	TGTGCCAGCAGTCCCGGGACAGGGGTGTATCGAGCTTTCTTT